The present T cell receptor (beta chain) was sequenced within a study of blood T cell repertoires in COVID-19. Across the whole study: Sites across the United States, Italy and Spain contributed samples from acute and convalescent COVID-19. The cDNA or gDNA used as material had been derived from T cells, B-cell-depleted T cells, or PBMCs.

Original methodology: Nucleated cell number was recorded as an estimate derived from reference gene primer amplification. The protocol was immunoSEQ multiplex PCR, while the TCRdb copy is restricted to in-frame clones and leaves out a portion. V and J calls and clone size are those listed in that table; D and trimming were worked out from the DNA. The sample holds some 530,000 clones, 70% to 90% seen once. This clone has just a few counts. This receptor was obtained from a human donor in a cohort sampled during active COVID-19. Sequenced sample: peripheral blood.

The CDR3 DNA reads as TGCGCCAGCAGCTTAGCGGGAGGGCCCAGCACCGGGGAGCTGTTTTTT. Its translation is CASSLAGGPSTGELFF. The rearrangement uses TRBV5-1 and TRBJ2-2; TRBD2 agrees at 10 bases. The V gene end was trimmed by 2 bases and the J gene end by 4 bases; junction bases not matched to a gene: 5. The V gene's germline CDR1 is SGHRS and CDR2 YFSETQ. The CDR3 loop spans 16 amino acids. Full variable domain (remainder filled in from reference TRBV5-1 and TRBJ2-2): KAGVTQTPRYLIKTRGQQVTLSCSPISGHRSVSWYQQTPGQGLQFLFEYFSETQRNKGNFPGRFSGRQFSNSRSEMNVSTLELGDSALYLCASSLAGGPSTGELFFGEGSRLTVL.